The 23 T cell receptor beta chains in this list originate from one sample, sequenced in a study of a mutant IDH1 vaccine in newly diagnosed glioma. Produced via immunoSEQ multiplex PCR; TCRdb's table is partial and in-frame only. The sample records about 85,000 clones, over 85% being singletons. Their target antigens are unknown. The time point denotes: week 47, end of study. All doses held 300 ug of mutant IDH1 20-mer peptide, with topical imiquimod. Sequencing was performed on PBMCs, taken from a glioma patient whose treatment included an IDH1 peptide vaccine. These receptor sequences come from a woman in her forties or fifties with glioma.

The rearrangement uses TRBV27 and TRBJ1-5; TRBD1 matches at 7 bases. From germline, CDR1 is MNHEY and CDR2 SMNVEV (reference sequence). The V and J ends lost 6 bases and 1 base, in that order; junction bases with no gene match: 3. The CDR3 totals 14 residues. CDR3 amino acids: CASRETGSNQPQHF. CDR3 sequence (DNA): TGTGCCAGCAGGGAGACAGGGAGCAATCAGCCCCAGCATTTT.

The rearrangement joins TRBV5-6 to TRBJ2-7; unclear D gene. V was shortened by 0 bases and J by 0 bases, with 10 bases between the two germline ends. Germline CDR1 SGHDT, CDR2 YYEEEE. The CDR3 totals 15 residues. The DNA of the CDR3 is TGTGCCAGCAGCTTGGCGGGCAGCTTCTCCTACGAGCAGTACTTC. It yields the protein CASSLAGSFSYEQYF.

The V call is TRBV10-3, the J call TRBJ2-3; 7 bases fit TRBD2. The germline CDR1 and CDR2 sequences are ENHRY and SYGVKD. The CDR3 contains 12 residues. V lost 10 bases to trimming and J lost 5 bases; unmatched junction nucleotides: 6. CDR3 in DNA: TGTGCCAACTCGGCGGGAGAAGATACGCAGTATTTT. It specifies CANSAGEDTQYF.

This clone was found once. This chain uses TRBV6-1 with TRBJ2-1; D unclear. V was trimmed by 1 base and J by 9 bases, leaving 7 bases between them. This CDR3 region has 12 residues. Germline CDR1 and CDR2: MNHNS and SASEGT. The CDR3 sequence: CASSEGFGEQFF. The CDR3 nucleotides read TGTGCCAGCAGTGAAGGGTTCGGTGAGCAGTTCTTC.

With respect to this clone: One junction end does not reproduce the germline sequence, and a read error may be involved. The chain employs TRBV7-7 and TRBJ2-5, with 8 bases identical to TRBD2. Germline V CDR1 and CDR2: SSHAT, FNYEAQ (reference sequence). This CDR3 region has 13 residues. CDR3 sequence: CASSPQRGETQYF. The CDR3, as DNA: TGTGCTAGCAGCCCCCAGCGGGGGGAGACCCAGTACTTC.

J is TRBJ2-1 and V is TRBV7-3; TRBD2 is a possible D gene (6 bases). V lost 6 bases and J lost 2, with 11 bases in between. The CDR3 length is 14 residues. CDR1 SGHTA and CDR2 FQGTGA come from the germline V gene. In DNA, the CDR3 is TGTGCCAGCAGAGAGGGAGGCCCCTACAATGAGCAGTTCTTC. Amino acids: CASREGGPYNEQFF.

This clone was observed once. The chain combines TRBV10-3 with TRBJ1-4; D gene ambiguous. Trimming cost V 7 bases and J 4 bases, with 10 bases left between them. The CDR3 has 13 residues. Germline V CDR1 and CDR2: ENHRY, SYGVKD. DNA for the CDR3: TGTGCCATCAAGGCGGAGCTTAATGAAAAACTGTTTTTT. Amino acids: CAIKAELNEKLFF.

The chain links TRBV11-1 to TRBJ1-6; D is undetermined. The CDR3 totals 16 residues. The germline V gene has CDR1 SGHAT and CDR2 FQDESV (reference sequence). The V end lost 1 base, the J end lost 7 bases, and 14 bases lay between the germline ends. The CDR3 region is CASSLEAVGTNSPLHF. The CDR3, as DNA: TGTGCCAGCAGCTTAGAGGCGGTAGGAACGAATTCACCCCTCCACTTT.

The chain employs TRBV6-6 and TRBJ1-4, with TRBD1 identical over 9 bases. The CDR3 totals 14 residues. The V segment lost 8 bases and the J segment 5 bases; nucleotides outside the gene matches: 6. Per the germline V gene, CDR1 is MNHNY and CDR2 is SVGAGI (reference sequence). The CDR3 DNA follows: TGTGCCAGCCGTGCGGGACAGGGAAATGAAAAACTGTTTTTT. Amino acids: CASRAGQGNEKLFF.

This rearrangement joins TRBV10-3 to TRBJ2-2; 7 nucleotides line up with TRBD1. CDR1 is ENHRY and CDR2 is SYGVKD in the germline V gene. The V gene end was trimmed by 2 bases and the J gene end by 0 bases; junction bases not matched to a gene: 0. CDR3 length: 15 amino acids. The DNA for the CDR3 is TGTGCCATCAGTGAGACAGGGGCGAACACCGGGGAGCTGTTTTTT. The encoded protein is CAISETGANTGELFF.

The chain employs TRBV6-5 and TRBJ2-1, with D possibly matching TRBD1 (6 bases). The CDR3 is 15 amino acids. Germline CDR1 and CDR2: MNHEY and SVGAGI. V shed 7 bases and J shed 4 bases, with 17 bases lying between them. CDR3 sequence reads: CASTRTGTLYNEQFF. CDR3 sequence (DNA): TGTGCCAGCACCCGGACCGGGACACTTTACAATGAGCAGTTCTTC.

CDR3 sequence: CASSLGGYTYEQYF. The CDR3 DNA is TGTGCCAGCAGTTTAGGAGGCTACACATACGAGCAGTACTTC. The chain combines TRBV28 with TRBJ2-7; possible D gene TRBD2, 5 bases. V was shortened by 2 bases and J by 4 bases, with 12 bases between the two germline ends. Germline values: CDR1 MDHEN, CDR2 SYDVKM. The length of the CDR3 is 14 residues.

This chain uses TRBV7-9 with TRBJ1-2; 8 bases align to TRBD1. J lost 4 bases, V lost 5 bases, and 6 bases had no gene match. CDR1 SEHNR and CDR2 FQNEAQ come from the germline V gene (reference sequence). This CDR3 has 14 residues. The CDR3 spells CASSPGQGFYGYTF. The CDR3 DNA sequence: TGTGCCAGCAGCCCCGGACAGGGTTTCTATGGCTACACCTTC.

This chain links TRBV28 with TRBJ2-7; D uncertain. The CDR3 is 15 amino acids. CDR1 and CDR2 (germline): MDHEN, SYDVKM. Trimming removed 0 bases at V and 3 bases at J, with 12 bases between. CDR3 protein: CASSLWAELNYEQYF. In DNA form, the CDR3 reads TGTGCCAGCAGTTTATGGGCCGAGCTCAACTACGAGCAGTACTTC.

J is TRBJ1-1 and V is TRBV12-5; tentatively, D is TRBD1 (5 bases). Trimming removed 0 bases from V and 3 bases from J, with 14 bases in between. The CDR3 covers 16 residues. Per the germline V gene, CDR1 is LGHNT and CDR2 is FRNRAP. The CDR3 is CASGLVPLGEDTEAFF. As DNA, the CDR3 is TGTGCTAGTGGTTTGGTACCGCTGGGGGAGGACACTGAAGCTTTCTTT.

J is TRBJ1-1 and V is TRBV18, with 7 bases matching TRBD1. With 0 bases clipped from V and 10 bases from J, the junction kept 5 bases outside the gene matches. Germline-derived CDR1 and CDR2 are KGHSH and LQKENI. The CDR3 is 13 amino acids. This CDR3 is CASSPPLDRRAFF. The DNA of the CDR3 is TGTGCCAGCTCACCACCCTTGGACAGGAGAGCTTTCTTT.

In DNA form, the CDR3 reads TGCGCCAGCAGCTTGGATCGCGGCAGGGAGCAGTACTTC. It specifies CASSLDRGREQYF. The chain carries TRBV5-1 and TRBJ2-7; no clear D. Germline V gives CDR1 SGHRS, CDR2 YFSETQ. The CDR3 is 13 residues long. With 0 bases removed from V and 7 bases from J, the gap between germline ends came to 11 bases. The full variable domain, in which reference TRBV5-1 and TRBJ2-7 provide the parts outside the CDR3, is KAGVTQTPRYLIKTRGQQVTLSCSPISGHRSVSWYQQTPGQGLQFLFEYFSETQRNKGNFPGRFSGRQFSNSRSEMNVSTLELGDSALYLCASSLDRGREQYFGPGTRLTVT.

J is TRBJ1-2 and V is TRBV13; D unresolved. Trimming left V 8 bases short and J 5 bases short, with 18 bases between. Germline CDR1 PRHDT, CDR2 FYEKMQ (reference sequence). The CDR3 spans 14 residues. CDR3 nucleotide sequence: TGTGCCAGCGATACCGCGACCGATACATATGGCTACACCTTC. This sequence encodes CASDTATDTYGYTF. Complete variable domain (other parts from reference TRBV13 and TRBJ1-2): AAGVIQSPRHLIKEKRETATLKCYPIPRHDTVYWYQQGPGQDPQFLISFYEKMQSDKGSIPDRFSAQQFSDYHSELNMSSLELGDSALYFCASDTATDTYGYTFGSGTRLTVV.

This rearrangement joins TRBV5-6 to TRBJ2-4; D is ambiguous. CDR3 length equals 13 residues. The germline V and J ends were trimmed by 1 base and 9 bases, with 11 bases remaining between them. Germline V lookup: CDR1 SGHDT, CDR2 YYEEEE. This CDR3 reads CASSLRRKGIQYF. The CDR3, as DNA: TGTGCCAGCAGCTTGAGGAGAAAGGGCATTCAGTACTTC.

The chain recombines TRBV6-1 with TRBJ2-1; D tentatively reads TRBD1 or TRBD2 (7 bases each). The V end lost 4 bases, the J end lost 9 bases, and 19 bases lay between the germline ends. In germline, CDR1 is MNHNS, CDR2 SASEGT. This CDR3 contains 15 residues. CDR3 sequence reads: CASSAGTAGFGEQFF. The CDR3 coding sequence is TGTGCCAGCAGTGCCGGGACAGCGGGGTTCGGTGAGCAGTTCTTC.

This chain links TRBV29-1 with TRBJ2-7; 7 nucleotides match TRBD1. J was trimmed by 2 bases and V by 4 bases; bases with no gene match: 2. The CDR3 runs 12 residues. Germline V gene data show CDR1 as SQVTM and CDR2 as ANQGSEA. The CDR3 DNA is TGCAGCGTTGCCGGGACAGCCTACGAGCAGTACTTC. Its translation: CSVAGTAYEQYF.

This chain connects TRBV5-1 to TRBJ1-1, with D unresolved. There are 15 residues in the CDR3. The V and J ends lost 9 bases and 1 base respectively, with 19 bases between them. CDR1 is SGHRS and CDR2 is YFSETQ in the germline V gene. CDR3 DNA: TGCGCCAACGATCCAAGCCTAGCAGGGAACACTGAAGCTTTCTTT. Its translation: CANDPSLAGNTEAFF.

V usage is TRBV7-9 and J usage is TRBJ2-7; 14 bases agree with TRBD2. The CDR3 loop spans 15 amino acids. J gave up 4 bases and V 5 bases, and 4 bases lay outside the gene matches. The germline V gene encodes CDR1 SEHNR and CDR2 FQNEAQ (reference sequence). In DNA form, the CDR3 reads TGTGCCAGCAGCCCCGGGACTAGCGGGAGTTACGAGCAGTACTTC. The encoded protein is CASSPGTSGSYEQYF.